This T cell receptor beta chain is drawn from a study of identical twins. The ends lost 0 bases at V and 4 bases at J; junction bases unmatched: 3. The germline CDR1 and CDR2 sequences are MNHEY and SMNVEV (reference sequence). The CDR3 is made up of 15 amino acids. Overall study findings and caveats: Conclusions rested on cross-sectional statistics rather than following the same donors. Researchers reported excess low generation probability among twin-shared out-of-frame alpha sequences. For cord blood, abundant beta clonotypes had fewer insertions, unlike memory repertoires, which showed none.

Points on this clonotype: As yet, its antigen is unknown.

Template switching added a universal primer binding site, and final cDNA carried unique molecular identifiers. TCRdb recomputed calls from the 5' RACE reads with MiXCR, one row per CDR3 protein. Among fewer than 350,000 distinct CDR3 sequences listed, less than 9% were seen once. The same sample was also studied in work on yellow fever vaccine responses in identical twins.

This TCR came from a woman under 30 in good health. This chain links TRBV27 with TRBJ1-2; TRBD1 matches at 9 bases. Specimen: memory (CD45RO+) T cells sorted from blood. CDR3 DNA sequence: TGTGCCAGCAGTTTATCACTGACAGGGGGCTATGGCTACACCTTC. Translated, it gives CASSLSLTGGYGYTF.